This is a list of T cell receptor beta chains from one sample in a study of T cell responses to AZD1222 COVID-19 vaccine. Some clones are missing from TCRdb's copy, which holds only in-frame ones; the method was immunoSEQ multiplex PCR. The sample carries some 280,000 clones, around 93% recorded once. The sample in question was peripheral blood, obtained 28 days after the second AZD1222 dose. The source is an adult who received the AZD1222 COVID-19 vaccine. CDR3s include the opening cysteine and the closing phenylalanine or tryptophan. A D gene is named only where the DNA matches it firmly. For some rows the clone size is stated as once, few or many, or as a class when expanded; others skip it.

J gene: TRBJ1-2; D gene: .; clone size: once; V gene: TRBV15; CDR3 DNA: TGTGCCACCAGCAGAAGAGAGGGGAGGCCTCCGGGAGGCTACACCTTC; CDR3 protein: CATSRREGRPPGGYTF
J gene: TRBJ1-1; D gene: .; clone size: .; V gene: TRBV5-1; CDR3 DNA: TGCGCCAGCAGCTCGGGACAACCGAACACTGAAGCTTTCTTT; CDR3 protein: CASSSGQPNTEAFF
J gene: TRBJ2-1; D gene: .; clone size: once; V gene: TRBV10-3; CDR3 DNA: TGTGCCATCAGTGAGATCGGGACAAGTGAGCAGTTCTTC; CDR3 protein: CAISEIGTSEQFF
J gene: TRBJ2-7; D gene: TRBD1; clone size: .; V gene: TRBV2; CDR3 DNA: TGTGCCAGCACCCCCCAGGGACAGGGTGCCCACTTC; CDR3 protein: CASTPQGQGAHF
J gene: TRBJ2-7; D gene: TRBD1; clone size: .; V gene: TRBV29-1; CDR3 DNA: TGCAGCGTTCGGACAGGGCCCACCTACGAGCAGTACTTC; CDR3 protein: CSVRTGPTYEQYF
J gene: TRBJ1-6; D gene: .; clone size: once; V gene: TRBV19; CDR3 DNA: TGTGCCAGTAGTACCGGGACAATCCTTTCACCCCTCCACTTT; CDR3 protein: CASSTGTILSPLHF
J gene: TRBJ1-5; D gene: .; clone size: .; V gene: TRBV19; CDR3 DNA: TGTGCCAGTAGGGTTTCTAGCAATCAGCCCCAGCATTTT; CDR3 protein: CASRVSSNQPQHF
J gene: TRBJ1-1; D gene: .; clone size: .; V gene: TRBV4-1; CDR3 DNA: TGCGCCAGCAGCCAGTTCACTGAAGCTTTCTTT; CDR3 protein: CASSQFTEAFF
J gene: TRBJ1-1; D gene: .; clone size: .; V gene: TRBV7-3; CDR3 DNA: TGTGCCAGCAGCTTGGGGGGGTTGAACACTGAAGCTTTCTTT; CDR3 protein: CASSLGGLNTEAFF
J gene: TRBJ2-1; D gene: TRBD2; clone size: .; V gene: TRBV7-2; CDR3 DNA: TGTGCCAGCAGGCTAGCGGGGCCCCACCTCAATGAGCAGTTCTTC; CDR3 protein: CASRLAGPHLNEQFF
J gene: TRBJ2-7; D gene: TRBD1; clone size: .; V gene: TRBV2; CDR3 DNA: TGTGCCAGCAGCTCCCTGACAGGGCGATCCTACGAGCAGTACTTC; CDR3 protein: CASSSLTGRSYEQYF
J gene: TRBJ2-1; D gene: .; clone size: .; V gene: TRBV5-1; CDR3 DNA: TGCGCCAGCAACAAGATACAGGGCGAGAATGAGCAGTTCTTC; CDR3 protein: CASNKIQGENEQFF
J gene: TRBJ2-7; D gene: .; clone size: .; V gene: TRBV23-1; CDR3 DNA: TGCGCCAGCAGTCAATCACTCCCGAGGGCATACGAGCAGTACTTC; CDR3 protein: CASSQSLPRAYEQYF
J gene: TRBJ1-2; D gene: TRBD1; clone size: once; V gene: TRBV4-1; CDR3 DNA: TGCGCCAGCAGCCAAGGGGACAGGGCCTATGGCTACACCTTC; CDR3 protein: CASSQGDRAYGYTF
J gene: TRBJ1-1; D gene: .; clone size: .; V gene: TRBV6-5; CDR3 DNA: TGTGCCAGCAGTTCCCCAGGGAACACTGAAGCTTTCTTT; CDR3 protein: CASSSPGNTEAFF
J gene: TRBJ1-5; D gene: .; clone size: .; V gene: TRBV19; CDR3 DNA: TGTGCCAGTAGTATAGAGGGGGGTTCGGGGCAGCCCCAGCATTTT; CDR3 protein: CASSIEGGSGQPQHF
J gene: TRBJ2-1; D gene: .; clone size: once; V gene: TRBV10-2; CDR3 DNA: TGCGCCAGCAGTGAGTCGTCCCCTGGTGAGCAGTTCTTC; CDR3 protein: CASSESSPGEQFF
J gene: TRBJ2-7; D gene: .; clone size: .; V gene: TRBV27; CDR3 DNA: TGTGCCAGCAGTTTTGCTAGGTTCCTCTACGAGCAGTACTTC; CDR3 protein: CASSFARFLYEQYF
J gene: TRBJ2-7; D gene: TRBD2; clone size: .; V gene: TRBV10-3; CDR3 DNA: TGTGCCAGCGGACTAGCGGGAGGGGCTGGCGAGCAGTACTTC; CDR3 protein: CASGLAGGAGEQYF